This T cell receptor (beta chain) was recorded in a study of immune heterogeneity within non-small cell lung tumors. Findings and limits, study-wide: Local T-cell clonality and local tumor mutational burden correlated moderately but significantly (R about 0.35). Both recurring identical dominant CDR3 beta clonotypes and site-unique high-frequency clones were observed across tumor sites within a patient.

Germline V gene lookup returns CDR1 SGHDT and CDR2 YYEEEE. Trimming stripped 0 bases from V and 3 bases from J, with 9 bases between. The CDR3 runs 15 residues. A note on this clonotype: Its specificity is not known.

A multiplex PCR containing 32 V primers and 13 J primers was used to amplify TCR beta CDR3. TCRdb re-called the multiplex PCR reads through MiXCR, storing one row per CDR3 protein. The sample lists 14,000 or so distinct CDR3 sequences; 25% to 35% were seen once. TCRs were amplified from 600 ng gDNA of bulk tumor per sample. Surgery yielded several widely spaced biopsies per primary tumor. Patients went through curative surgery, and their non-small cell lung cancer was untreated and newly diagnosed. Donation came from patients with newly diagnosed non-small cell lung cancer who were having surgery with curative intent.

The sequenced sample consisted of lung tumor tissue. The clonotype was recovered from a man aged 35 to 55 with non-small cell lung cancer. This chain connects TRBV5-6 to TRBJ2-2, with a weak D call TRBD2 (5 bases). The CDR3 bases are TGTGCCAGCAGCTTGGTTGAACTAGACACCGGGGAGCTGTTTTTT. It translates to CASSLVELDTGELFF.